The source of this TCR beta chain is a study of beta chain features in type 1 diabetes. For the study at large: Summed over all samples, the examined sorted cells came to 90 million to 120 million.

CD4+ naive, central memory, regulatory and stem cell-like memory subsets were isolated by sorting on CD45RO/CCR7/CD25/CD127/CD95/CD27. A word on this clone: What it binds is not known.

Germline assignment: CDR1 SGHVS and CDR2 FNYEAQ. The CDR3 totals 14 residues. Trimming took 7 bases from V and 5 from J, leaving 17 bases between them. Notes on the study in general: TCRB CDR3s from Type 1 diabetes patients were moderately but significantly shorter in all four CD4+ subsets.

The study reverse transcribed the entire isolated RNA, so it sequenced expressed TCRB transcripts. Sequencing used immunoSEQ multiplex PCR; TCRdb keeps in-frame clones, though not all of them. The data hold a few hundred thousand clones, with around 15% observed a single time. This receptor was identified in a man aged 25 to 40 with type 1 diabetes. The chain has TRBV7-6 and TRBJ2-5; D is perhaps TRBD1 (5 bases). What was sequenced was naive CD4+ T cells from blood. The CDR3 nucleotides are TGTGCCAGCAAACAGGAAAGGGCACGGGAGACCCAGTACTTC. This gives the protein CASKQERARETQYF.